Included here is one T cell receptor beta chain sequence, with context. The target antigen is unknown. The data belong to a study of beta chain features in type 1 diabetes. Study results and caveats: When Type 1 diabetes patients were examined, their TCRB CDR3s proved moderately but significantly shorter in all four CD4+ subsets. Insertion counts at VDJ junctions were lower in type 1 diabetes patients, who also showed more deletions there.

In germline, CDR1 is SGHNT, CDR2 YYREEE (reference sequence). Trimming removed 1 base from V and 6 bases from J, with 22 bases in between. CDR3 length: 17 residues. The authors reverse transcribed all of the isolated RNA, so sequencing captured expressed TCRB transcripts. The data were produced by immunoSEQ multiplex PCR, yet TCRdb's version contains in-frame clones alone and is incomplete. Altogether under 400,000 clones are present, around 12% being singletons, with the ten largest covering about 0.01%. Specimen: naive CD4+ T cells from blood. The chain recombines TRBV5-4 with TRBJ1-1; TRBD1 is a possible D gene (6 bases). This receptor was taken from a woman aged 18-29 years with type 1 diabetes. CDR3 amino acids: CASSLYPGADPGAEAFF. In nucleotides, the CDR3 is TGTGCCAGCAGCTTGTACCCAGGGGCAGACCCAGGAGCTGAAGCTTTCTTT.